This T cell receptor beta chain appears in the sequencing data of a study of T cells after yellow fever vaccination. Study summary: SMART-Seq v4 Ultra Low Input prepared the low-cell-number fractions.

This clonotype was observed a few times. Its antigen is not identified. Study-level points and caveats: Within FACS-sorted repertoires, abundant clonotypes contaminating from the bulk population could be present.

Using its own MiXCR run on the 5' RACE reads, TCRdb lists one record per CDR3 protein. The sample holds 300,000 or so distinct CDR3 sequences, over 10% seen once. The sequencing used CD4+ T cells sorted from PBMCs, collected 45 days after the yellow fever booster vaccination. The origin of this receptor is a man younger than 40 who received the YFV17D yellow fever vaccine.

CDR3 residues: CASSNRAAFTDTQYF. CDR3 DNA sequence: TGCGCCAGCAGCAACCGGGCCGCGTTCACAGATACGCAGTATTTT. The rearrangement joins TRBV5-1 to TRBJ2-3, with D unresolved. This CDR3 has 15 residues. Trimming left V 4 bases short and J 2 bases short, with 14 bases between. Germline V gene lookup returns CDR1 SGHRS and CDR2 YFSETQ.